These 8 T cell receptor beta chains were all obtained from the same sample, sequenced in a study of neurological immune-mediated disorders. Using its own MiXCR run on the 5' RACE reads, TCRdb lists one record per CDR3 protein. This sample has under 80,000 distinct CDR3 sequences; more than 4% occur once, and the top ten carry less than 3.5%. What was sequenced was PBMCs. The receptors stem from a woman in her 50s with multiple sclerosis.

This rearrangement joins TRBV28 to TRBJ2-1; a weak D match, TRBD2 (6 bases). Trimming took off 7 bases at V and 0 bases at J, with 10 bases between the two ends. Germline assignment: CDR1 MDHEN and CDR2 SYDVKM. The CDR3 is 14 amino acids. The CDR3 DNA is TGTGCCAGCACGGAGGGGCCCTCCTACAATGAGCAGTTCTTC. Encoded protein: CASTEGPSYNEQFF.

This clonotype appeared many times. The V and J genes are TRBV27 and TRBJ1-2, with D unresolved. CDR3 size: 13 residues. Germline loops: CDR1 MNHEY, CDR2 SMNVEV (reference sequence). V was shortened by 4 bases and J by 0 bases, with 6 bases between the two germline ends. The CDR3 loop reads CASSSRANYGYTF. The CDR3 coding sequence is TGTGCCAGCAGTTCCCGGGCTAACTATGGCTACACCTTC.

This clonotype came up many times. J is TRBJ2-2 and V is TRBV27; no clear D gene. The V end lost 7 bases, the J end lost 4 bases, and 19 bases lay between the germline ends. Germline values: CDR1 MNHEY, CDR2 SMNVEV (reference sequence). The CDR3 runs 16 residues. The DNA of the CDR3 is TGTGCCAGCACCCGAAGAATGGGGATGGGCACCGGGGAGCTGTTTTTT. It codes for CASTRRMGMGTGELFF.

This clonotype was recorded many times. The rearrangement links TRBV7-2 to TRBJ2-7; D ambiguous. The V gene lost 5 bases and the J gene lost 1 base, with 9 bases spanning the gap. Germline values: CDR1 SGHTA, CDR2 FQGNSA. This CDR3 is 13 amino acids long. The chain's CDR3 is CASSTTTSYEQYF. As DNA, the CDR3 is TGTGCCAGCAGCACGACGACATCCTACGAGCAGTACTTC.

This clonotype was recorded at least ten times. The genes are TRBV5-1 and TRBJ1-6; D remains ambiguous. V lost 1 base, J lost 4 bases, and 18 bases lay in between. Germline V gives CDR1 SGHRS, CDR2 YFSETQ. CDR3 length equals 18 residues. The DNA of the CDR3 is TGCGCCAGCAGCTTGAATGGCCTCCACCAGGTATATAATTCACCCCTCCACTTT. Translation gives CASSLNGLHQVYNSPLHF.

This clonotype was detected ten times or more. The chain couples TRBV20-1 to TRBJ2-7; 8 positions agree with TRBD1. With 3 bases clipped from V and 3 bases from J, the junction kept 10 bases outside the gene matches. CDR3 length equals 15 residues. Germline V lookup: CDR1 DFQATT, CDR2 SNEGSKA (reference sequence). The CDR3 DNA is TGCAGTGCTAGTGAGTCAGGGGGCGCGGGCTACGAGCAGTACTTC. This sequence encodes CSASESGGAGYEQYF.

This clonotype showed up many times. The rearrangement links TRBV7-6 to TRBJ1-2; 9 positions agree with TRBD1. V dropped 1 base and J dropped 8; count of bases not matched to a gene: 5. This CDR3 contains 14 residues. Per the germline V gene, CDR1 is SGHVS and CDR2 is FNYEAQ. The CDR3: CASSLGDREGGYTF. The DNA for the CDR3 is TGTGCCAGCAGCTTAGGGGACAGGGAGGGAGGCTACACCTTC.

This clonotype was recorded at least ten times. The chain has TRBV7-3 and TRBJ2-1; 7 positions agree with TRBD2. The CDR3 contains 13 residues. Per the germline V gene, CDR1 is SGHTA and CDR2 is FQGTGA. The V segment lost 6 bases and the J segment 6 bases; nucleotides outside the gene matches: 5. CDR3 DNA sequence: TGTGCCAGCAGTCCTAGCGGAAGCAATGAGCAGTTCTTC. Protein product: CASSPSGSNEQFF.